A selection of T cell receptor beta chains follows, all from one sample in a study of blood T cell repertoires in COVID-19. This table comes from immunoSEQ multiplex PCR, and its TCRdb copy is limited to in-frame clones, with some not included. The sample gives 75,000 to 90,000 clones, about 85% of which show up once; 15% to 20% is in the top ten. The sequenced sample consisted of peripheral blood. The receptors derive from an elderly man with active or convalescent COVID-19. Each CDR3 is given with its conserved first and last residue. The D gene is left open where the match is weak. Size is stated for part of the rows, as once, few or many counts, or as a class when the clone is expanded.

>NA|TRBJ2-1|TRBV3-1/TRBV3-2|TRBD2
CASSLLAGNYNEQFF
TGTGCCAGCAGCCTCCTAGCGGGTAACTACAATGAGCAGTTCTTC
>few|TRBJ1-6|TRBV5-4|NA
CASSFGVPNSPLHF
TGTGCCAGCAGCTTTGGAGTTCCTAATTCACCCCTCCACTTT
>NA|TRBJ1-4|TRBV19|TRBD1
CASRRQGRIEKLFF
TGTGCCAGTAGAAGACAGGGGCGGATTGAAAAACTGTTTTTT
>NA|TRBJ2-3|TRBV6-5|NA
CASSPTYADTQYF
TGTGCCAGCAGCCCAACTTACGCAGATACGCAGTATTTT
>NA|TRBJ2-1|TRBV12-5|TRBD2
CASGLWYMGGVSYNEQFF
TGTGCTAGTGGTTTGTGGTACATGGGGGGGGTATCCTACAATGAGCAGTTCTTC
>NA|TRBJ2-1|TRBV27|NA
CASGRQNSYNEQFF
TGTGCCAGCGGCCGACAGAACTCCTACAATGAGCAGTTCTTC
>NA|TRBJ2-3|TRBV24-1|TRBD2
CATSDLGDAGDVPDTQYF
TGTGCCACCAGTGATTTGGGGGATGCGGGAGACGTCCCAGATACGCAGTATTTT
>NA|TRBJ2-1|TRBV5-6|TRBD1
CASSHTRDRYNEQFF
TGTGCCAGCAGCCATACCCGGGACAGATACAATGAGCAGTTCTTC
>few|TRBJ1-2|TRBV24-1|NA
CATSRLGWGYTF
TGTGCCACCAGCCGCCTCGGGTGGGGCTACACCTTC
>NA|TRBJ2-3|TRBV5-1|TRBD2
CASSLGLLASGSVDTQYF
TGCGCCAGCAGCTTAGGGTTGTTGGCTAGCGGGAGTGTAGATACGCAGTATTTT
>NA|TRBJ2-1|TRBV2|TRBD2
CASSVFGLAGMDWWDNEQFF
TGTGCCAGCAGTGTTTTTGGACTAGCGGGGATGGATTGGTGGGACAATGAGCAGTTCTTC
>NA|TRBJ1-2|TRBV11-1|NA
CASSFSVPNYGYTF
TGTGCCAGCAGCTTCTCAGTACCGAACTATGGCTACACCTTC
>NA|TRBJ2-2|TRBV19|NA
CASSITSGSYTVNTGELFF
TGTGCCAGTAGTATAACCTCCGGGTCCTATACTGTGAACACCGGGGAGCTGTTTTTT